The present T cell receptor beta chain was sequenced within a study of blood T cell repertoires in COVID-19. Trimming cost V 5 bases and J 0 bases, with 13 bases left between them. Per germline, CDR1 SGHRS and CDR2 YFSETQ. The CDR3 has 15 amino acids. Libraries were prepared by immunoSEQ multiplex PCR; TCRdb keeps only in-frame clonotypes and omits some of them. The data contain some 430,000 clones, around 90% of them singletons. Sequencing used PBMCs or T cells enriched from blood (not recorded which). The chain has TRBV5-1 and TRBJ2-3, with a weak D call TRBD1 (6 bases). This clonotype was sampled from a man younger than 35 who had recovered from COVID-19. CDR3 coding DNA: TGCGCCAGCAGAGGAACAGGGTCTAGCACAGATACGCAGTATTTT. Its translation is CASRGTGSSTDTQYF.